The clone carrying this T cell receptor beta chain was recorded at least ten times. The data belong to a study of T cell repertoires in cytomegalovirus infection. CDR1 is SGHTA, CDR2 FQGNSA, per germline. This CDR3 has 14 amino acids. The ends were cut back, 1 base at V and 6 bases at J, with 12 bases in the middle. Each CDR3 protein gets one entry after TCRdb re-called the reads with MiXCR. Among 130,000 or so distinct CDR3 sequences listed, roughly 6.5% were seen once. This rearrangement joins TRBV7-2 to TRBJ1-1; D unresolved. The sequenced sample consisted of PBMCs. The TCR comes from a human donor in good health (CMV status not recorded). Some clones in this sample may be carry-over from other donors' samples. CDR3 residues: CASSLDPGLAEAFF. The CDR3 DNA follows: TGTGCCAGCAGCTTAGACCCAGGACTCGCTGAAGCTTTCTTT.